This T cell receptor beta chain was identified in a study of blood T cell repertoires in COVID-19 (dated by TCRdb to 2020 to 2021). Notes on the research overall: Samples covering the acute and convalescent phases of COVID-19 were provided by collaborators in the United States, Italy and Spain. The prospective study material was composed of cDNA or gDNA derived from T cells, B-cell-depleted T cells, or PBMCs. Subjects who had been exposed to COVID-19, were actively infected with it, or had recovered from it provided the deeply sampled blood TCRbeta repertoires that made up the dataset. A freely available public database, intended as a resource for researchers studying the immune response to SARS-CoV-2, is where the repertoires were released. The samples were drawn from two sources: the first 160 participants of the ongoing ImmuneRACE study, and 1,000 to 1,500 subjects contributed by 6 global collaborators. Sample metadata almost always included a de-identified subject ID, COVID-19 status, age in years and sex. Where available, HLA class I and class II types were taken from metadata supplied by the sample provider and were not determined by assay-based typing. General findings and caveats noted by the study authors: How much clinical and demographic metadata was included differed by source and by participant, and the metadata was provided uncurated.

Each collaborating institution followed its own protocols to collect whole blood in K2EDTA tubes. For TCRbeta analysis, collaborators shipped samples in one of three forms: frozen whole blood, isolated PBMCs, or DNA extracted from either of those sample types. About this clone: Its antigen specificity is not known. Base qualities are not provided; no much larger clone lies one nucleotide away.

The immunoSEQ Assay, a bias-controlled multiplex PCR, was used to amplify TCRbeta CDR3 regions from genomic DNA. The paper's processing steps were these. Nucleated cell counts per sample were estimated from amplification of reference gene primers within the assay. To quantify the absolute abundance of each unique TCRbeta CDR3 rearrangement, sequence reads were collapsed and filtered. For each sample, productive Simpson clonality was calculated as the square root of Simpson's diversity index over productive rearrangements. TCRdb stores this immuneACCESS table with in-frame sequences only. Part of the clones is absent; in the studies checked, under half of the shortfall reflects unresolved V genes, and no reason is known for the rest. The D gene and trimming were derived from the DNA, and the V and J assignments and clone size from that table. The sample includes roughly 40,000 clones, with 70% to 85% observed a single time. Under 30% of the sample belongs to the ten largest clones.

Reading from cysteine to phenylalanine, the CDR3 counts 13 amino acids. Of all the DNA, just the CDR3 is kept, 39 bases in frame from base 1. V loses 5 bases of germline sequence and J loses 0 bases, and the interval between the two ends is 8 bases. The germline V gene provides CDR1 MDHEN and CDR2 SYDVKM. What was sequenced was peripheral blood. The chain uses TRBV28 and TRBJ2-7; the D gene identity is not certain. The sequence came from a human donor with acute or convalescent COVID-19. The donor label of this sample is uncertain. The nucleotides are TGTGCCAGCAGTCAGATAAACTCCTACGAGCAGTACTTC. Its protein product is CASSQINSYEQYF.